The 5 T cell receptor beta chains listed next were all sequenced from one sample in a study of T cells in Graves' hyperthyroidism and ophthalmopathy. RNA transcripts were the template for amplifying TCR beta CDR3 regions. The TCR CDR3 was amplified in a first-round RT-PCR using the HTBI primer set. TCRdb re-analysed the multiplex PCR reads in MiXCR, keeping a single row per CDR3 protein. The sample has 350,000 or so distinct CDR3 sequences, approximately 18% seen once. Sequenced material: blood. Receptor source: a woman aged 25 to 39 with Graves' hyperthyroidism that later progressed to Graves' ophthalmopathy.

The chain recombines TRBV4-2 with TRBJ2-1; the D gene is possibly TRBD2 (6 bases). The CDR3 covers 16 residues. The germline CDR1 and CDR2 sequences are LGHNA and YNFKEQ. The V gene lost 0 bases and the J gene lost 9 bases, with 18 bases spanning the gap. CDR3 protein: CASSQDLASPGSEQFF. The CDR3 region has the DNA TGTGCCAGCAGCCAAGACTTAGCATCTCCCGGGAGTGAGCAGTTCTTC.

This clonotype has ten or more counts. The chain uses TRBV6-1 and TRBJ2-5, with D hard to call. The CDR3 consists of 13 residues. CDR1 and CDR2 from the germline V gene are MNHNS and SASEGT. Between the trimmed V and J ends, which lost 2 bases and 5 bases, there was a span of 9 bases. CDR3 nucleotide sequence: TGTGCCAGCAGTGAACGTCAATGGGAGACCCAGTACTTC. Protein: CASSERQWETQYF.

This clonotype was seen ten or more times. The CDR3 nucleotides read TGTGCCAGCAGTTCCACACGGACAGGCGGCAATCAGCCCCAGCATTTT. Protein product: CASSSTRTGGNQPQHF. This chain connects TRBV28 to TRBJ1-5; 7 nucleotides line up with TRBD1. CDR3 length equals 16 residues. Germline V CDR1 and CDR2: MDHEN, SYDVKM. Trimming took 4 bases from V and 2 from J; bases not matched to a gene: 8.

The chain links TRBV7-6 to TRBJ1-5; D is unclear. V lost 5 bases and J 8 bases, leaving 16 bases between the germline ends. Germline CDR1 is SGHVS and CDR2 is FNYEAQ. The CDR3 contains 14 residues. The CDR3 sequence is CASSQEQAHEPQHF. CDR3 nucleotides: TGTGCCAGCAGCCAAGAGCAGGCACATGAGCCCCAGCATTTT.

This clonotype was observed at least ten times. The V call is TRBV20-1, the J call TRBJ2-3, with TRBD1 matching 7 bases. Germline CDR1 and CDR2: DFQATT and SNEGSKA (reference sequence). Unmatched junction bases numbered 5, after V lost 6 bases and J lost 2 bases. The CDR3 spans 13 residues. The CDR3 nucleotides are TGCAGTGCCCTCGACAGGGACACAGATACGCAGTATTTT. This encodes CSALDRDTDTQYF.